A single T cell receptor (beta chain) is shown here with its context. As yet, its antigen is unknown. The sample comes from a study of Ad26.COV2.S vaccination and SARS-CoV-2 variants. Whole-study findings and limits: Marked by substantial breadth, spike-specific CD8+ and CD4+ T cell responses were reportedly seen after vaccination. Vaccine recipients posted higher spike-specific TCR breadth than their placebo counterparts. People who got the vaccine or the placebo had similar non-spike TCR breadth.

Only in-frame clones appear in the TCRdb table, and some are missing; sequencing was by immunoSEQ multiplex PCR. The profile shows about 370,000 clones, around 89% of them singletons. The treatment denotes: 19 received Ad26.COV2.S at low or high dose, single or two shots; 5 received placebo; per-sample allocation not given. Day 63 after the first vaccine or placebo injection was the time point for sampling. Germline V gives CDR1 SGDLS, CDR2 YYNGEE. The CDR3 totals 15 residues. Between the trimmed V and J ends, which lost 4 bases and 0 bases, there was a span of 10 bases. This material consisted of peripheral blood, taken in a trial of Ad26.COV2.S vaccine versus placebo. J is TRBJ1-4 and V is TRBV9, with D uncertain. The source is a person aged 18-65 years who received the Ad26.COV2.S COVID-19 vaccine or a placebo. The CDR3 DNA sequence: TGTGCCAGCAGCACCCACACCGCAACTAATGAAAAACTGTTTTTT. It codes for CASSTHTATNEKLFF. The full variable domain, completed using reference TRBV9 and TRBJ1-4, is DSGVTQTPKHLITATGQRVTLRCSPRSGDLSVYWYQQSLDQGLQFLIQYYNGEERAKGNILERFSAQQFPDLHSELNLSSLELGDSALYFCASSTHTATNEKLFFGSGTQLSVL.